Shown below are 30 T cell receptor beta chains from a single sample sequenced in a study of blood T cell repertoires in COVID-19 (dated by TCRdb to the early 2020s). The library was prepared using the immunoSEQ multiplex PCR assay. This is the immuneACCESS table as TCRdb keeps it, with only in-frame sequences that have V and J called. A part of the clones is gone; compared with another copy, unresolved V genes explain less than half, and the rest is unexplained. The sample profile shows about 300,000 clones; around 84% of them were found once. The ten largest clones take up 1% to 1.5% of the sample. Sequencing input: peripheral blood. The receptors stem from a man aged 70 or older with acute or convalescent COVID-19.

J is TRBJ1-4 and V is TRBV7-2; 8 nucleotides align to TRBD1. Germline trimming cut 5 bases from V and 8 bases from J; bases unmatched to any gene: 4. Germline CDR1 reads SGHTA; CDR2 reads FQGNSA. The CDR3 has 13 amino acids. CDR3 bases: TGTGCCAGCAGCCCCGGGACAGGCGAAAAACTGTTTTTT. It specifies CASSPGTGEKLFF.

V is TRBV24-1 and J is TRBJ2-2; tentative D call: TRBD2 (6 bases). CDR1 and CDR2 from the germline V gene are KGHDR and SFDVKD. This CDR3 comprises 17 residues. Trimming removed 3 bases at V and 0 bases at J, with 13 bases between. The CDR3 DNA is TGTGCCACCAGTGATCCGGGCGGGAACGCGAACACCGGGGAGCTGTTTTTT. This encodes CATSDPGGNANTGELFF.

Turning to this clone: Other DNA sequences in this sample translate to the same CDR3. In nucleotides, the CDR3 is TGTGCCAGTAGTATAGGGGGCAGGGGGACGTACAATGAGCAGTTCTTC. Translating gives CASSIGGRGTYNEQFF. The J gene is TRBJ2-1, the V gene TRBV19; TRBD1 matches at 7 bases. CDR1 is LNHDA, CDR2 SQIVND, per germline (reference sequence). The CDR3 is 16 residues long. V lost 1 base, J lost 4 bases, and 7 bases stayed unmatched.

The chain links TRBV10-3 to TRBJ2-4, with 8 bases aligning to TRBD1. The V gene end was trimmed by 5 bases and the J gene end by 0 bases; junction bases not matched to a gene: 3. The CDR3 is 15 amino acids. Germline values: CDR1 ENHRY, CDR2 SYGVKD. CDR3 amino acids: CAISRTGLAKNIQYF. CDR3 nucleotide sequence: TGTGCCATCAGTAGGACAGGGCTAGCCAAAAACATTCAGTACTTC.

The CDR3 nucleotides read TGTGCCAGCAGTTCAGGGACGAACACCGGGGAGCTGTTTTTT. Amino acids: CASSSGTNTGELFF. The genes are TRBV2 and TRBJ2-2; D is perhaps TRBD1 (5 bases). The germline V and J ends were trimmed by 5 bases and 0 bases, with 7 bases remaining between them. The CDR3 loop spans 14 amino acids. Germline loops: CDR1 SNHLY, CDR2 FYNNEI.

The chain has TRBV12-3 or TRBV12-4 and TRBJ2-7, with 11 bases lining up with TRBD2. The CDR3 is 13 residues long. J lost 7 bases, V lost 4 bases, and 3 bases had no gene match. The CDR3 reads CASSSGTSGEQYF. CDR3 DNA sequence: TGTGCCAGCAGTTCTGGGACTAGCGGAGAGCAGTACTTC.

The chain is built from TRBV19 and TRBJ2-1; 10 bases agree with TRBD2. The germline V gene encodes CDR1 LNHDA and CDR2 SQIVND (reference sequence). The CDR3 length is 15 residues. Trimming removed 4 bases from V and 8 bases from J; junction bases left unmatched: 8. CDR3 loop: CASSSPSGSRDEQFF. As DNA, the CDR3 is TGTGCCAGTAGTAGTCCTAGCGGGAGTCGTGATGAGCAGTTCTTC.

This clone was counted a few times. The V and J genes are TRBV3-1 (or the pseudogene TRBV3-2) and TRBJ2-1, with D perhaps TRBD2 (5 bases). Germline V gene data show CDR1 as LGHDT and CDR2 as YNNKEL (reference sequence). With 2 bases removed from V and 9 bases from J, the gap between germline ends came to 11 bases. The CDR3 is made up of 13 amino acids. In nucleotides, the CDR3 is TGTGCCAGCAGCCAACCCTGGAGCGGTGAGCAGTTCTTC. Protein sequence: CASSQPWSGEQFF.

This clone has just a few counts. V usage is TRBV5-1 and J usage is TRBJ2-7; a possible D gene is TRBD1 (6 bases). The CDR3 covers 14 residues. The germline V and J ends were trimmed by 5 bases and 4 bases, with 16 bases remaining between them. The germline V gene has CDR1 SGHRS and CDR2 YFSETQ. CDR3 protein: CASRQQSRGYEQYF. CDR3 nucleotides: TGCGCCAGCAGACAGCAGTCCAGGGGATACGAGCAGTACTTC.

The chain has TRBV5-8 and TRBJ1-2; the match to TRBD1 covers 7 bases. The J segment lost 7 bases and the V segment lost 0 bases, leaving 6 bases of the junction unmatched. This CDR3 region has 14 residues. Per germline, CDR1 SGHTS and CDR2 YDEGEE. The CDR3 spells CASSLVGTAGGYTF. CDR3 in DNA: TGTGCCAGCAGCTTGGTCGGGACAGCTGGTGGCTACACCTTC.

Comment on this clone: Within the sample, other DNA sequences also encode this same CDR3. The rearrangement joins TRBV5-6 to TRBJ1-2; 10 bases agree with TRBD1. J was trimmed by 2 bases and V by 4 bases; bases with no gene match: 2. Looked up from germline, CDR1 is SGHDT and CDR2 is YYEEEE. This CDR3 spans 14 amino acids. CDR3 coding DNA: TGTGCCAGCAGCCTGGACAGGGGGAACTATGGCTACACCTTC. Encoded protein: CASSLDRGNYGYTF.

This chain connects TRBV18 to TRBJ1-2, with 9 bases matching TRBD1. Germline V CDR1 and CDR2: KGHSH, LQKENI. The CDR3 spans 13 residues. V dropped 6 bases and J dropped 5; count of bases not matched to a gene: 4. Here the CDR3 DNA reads TGTGCCAGCTCTGGGACAGGGAGGTATGGCTACACCTTC. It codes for CASSGTGRYGYTF.

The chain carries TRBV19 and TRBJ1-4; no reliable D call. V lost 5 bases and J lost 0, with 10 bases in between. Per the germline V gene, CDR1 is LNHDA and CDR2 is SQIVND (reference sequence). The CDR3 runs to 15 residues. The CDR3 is CASSSLSATNEKLFF. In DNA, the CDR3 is TGTGCCAGTAGTTCCCTCAGCGCAACTAATGAAAAACTGTTTTTT. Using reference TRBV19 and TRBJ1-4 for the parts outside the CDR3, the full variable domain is DGGITQSPKYLFRKEGQNVTLSCEQNLNHDAMYWYRQDPGQGLRLIYYSQIVNDFQKGDIAEGYSVSREKKESFPLTVTSAQKNPTAFYLCASSSLSATNEKLFFGSGTQLSVL.

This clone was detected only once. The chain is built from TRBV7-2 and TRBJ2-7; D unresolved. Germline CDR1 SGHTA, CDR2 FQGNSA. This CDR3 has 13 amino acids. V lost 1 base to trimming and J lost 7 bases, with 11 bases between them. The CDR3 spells CASSLDSYGEQYF. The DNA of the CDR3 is TGTGCCAGCAGCTTAGATAGCTATGGGGAGCAGTACTTC.

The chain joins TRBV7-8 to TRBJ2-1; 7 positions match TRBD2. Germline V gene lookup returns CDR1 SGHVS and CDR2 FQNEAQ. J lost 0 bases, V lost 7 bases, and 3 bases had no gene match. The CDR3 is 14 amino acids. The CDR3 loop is CASIASGSYNEQFF. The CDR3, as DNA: TGTGCCAGCATCGCTAGCGGCTCCTACAATGAGCAGTTCTTC. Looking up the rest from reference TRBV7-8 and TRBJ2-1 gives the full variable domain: GAGVSQSPRYKVAKRGQDVALRCDPISGHVSLFWYQQALGQGPEFLTYFQNEAQLDKSGLPSDRFFAERPEGSVSTLKIQRTQQEDSAVYLCASIASGSYNEQFFGPGTRLTVL.

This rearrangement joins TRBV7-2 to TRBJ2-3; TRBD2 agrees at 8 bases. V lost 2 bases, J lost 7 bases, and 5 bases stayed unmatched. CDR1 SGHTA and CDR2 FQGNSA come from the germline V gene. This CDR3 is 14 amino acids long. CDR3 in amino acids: CASSLQAGVNTQYF. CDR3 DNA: TGTGCCAGCAGCTTACAAGCGGGAGTAAATACGCAGTATTTT.

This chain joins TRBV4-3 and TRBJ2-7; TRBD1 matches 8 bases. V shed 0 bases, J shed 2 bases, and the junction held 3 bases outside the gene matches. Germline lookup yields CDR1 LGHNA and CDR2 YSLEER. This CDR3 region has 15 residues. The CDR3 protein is CASSQDGTGPYEQYF. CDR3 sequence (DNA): TGCGCCAGCAGCCAAGATGGGACAGGACCCTACGAGCAGTACTTC.

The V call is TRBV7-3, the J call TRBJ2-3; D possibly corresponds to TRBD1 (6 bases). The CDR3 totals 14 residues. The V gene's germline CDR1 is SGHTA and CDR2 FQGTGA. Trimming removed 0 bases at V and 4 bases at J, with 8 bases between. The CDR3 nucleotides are TGTGCCAGCAGCTTAACAGGGGGTTCAGATACGCAGTATTTT. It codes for CASSLTGGSDTQYF.

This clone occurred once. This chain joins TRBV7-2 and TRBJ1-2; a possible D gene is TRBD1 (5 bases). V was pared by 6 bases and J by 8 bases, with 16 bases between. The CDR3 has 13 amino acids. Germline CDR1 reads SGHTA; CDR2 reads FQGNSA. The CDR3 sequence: CASRPAQGWGYTF. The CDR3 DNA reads TGTGCCAGCAGACCTGCGCAGGGCTGGGGCTACACCTTC.

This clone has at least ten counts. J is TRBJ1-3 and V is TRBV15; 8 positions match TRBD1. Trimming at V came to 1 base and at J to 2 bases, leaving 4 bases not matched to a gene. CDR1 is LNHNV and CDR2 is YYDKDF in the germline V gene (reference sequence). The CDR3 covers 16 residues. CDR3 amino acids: CATSRGTTGAGNTIYF. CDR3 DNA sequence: TGTGCCACCAGCAGAGGAACGACAGGGGCTGGAAACACCATATATTTT.

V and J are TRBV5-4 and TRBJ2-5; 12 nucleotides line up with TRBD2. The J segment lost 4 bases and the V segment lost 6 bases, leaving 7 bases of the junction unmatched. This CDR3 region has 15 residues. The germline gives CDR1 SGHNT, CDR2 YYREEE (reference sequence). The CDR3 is CASTRLAGAAETQYF. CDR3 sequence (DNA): TGTGCCAGCACCCGACTAGCGGGGGCGGCAGAGACCCAGTACTTC.

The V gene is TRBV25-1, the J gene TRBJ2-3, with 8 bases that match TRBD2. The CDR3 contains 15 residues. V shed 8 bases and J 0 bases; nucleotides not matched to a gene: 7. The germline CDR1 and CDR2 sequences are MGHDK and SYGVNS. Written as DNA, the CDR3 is TGTGCCAGCCAAACTAGCGGAACTAGCACAGATACGCAGTATTTT. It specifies CASQTSGTSTDTQYF.

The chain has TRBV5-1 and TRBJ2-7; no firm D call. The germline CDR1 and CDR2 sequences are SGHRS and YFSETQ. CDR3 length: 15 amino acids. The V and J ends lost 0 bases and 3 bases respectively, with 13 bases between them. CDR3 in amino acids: CASSLVAGCLYEQYF. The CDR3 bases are TGCGCCAGCAGCTTGGTGGCCGGGTGCCTCTACGAGCAGTACTTC.

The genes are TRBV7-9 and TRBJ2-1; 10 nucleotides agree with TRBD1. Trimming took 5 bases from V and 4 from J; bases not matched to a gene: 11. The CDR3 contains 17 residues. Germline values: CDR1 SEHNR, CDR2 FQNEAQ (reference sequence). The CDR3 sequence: CASSPSPGQGGYNEQFF. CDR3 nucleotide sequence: TGTGCCAGCAGCCCCAGCCCTGGACAGGGGGGATACAATGAGCAGTTCTTC.

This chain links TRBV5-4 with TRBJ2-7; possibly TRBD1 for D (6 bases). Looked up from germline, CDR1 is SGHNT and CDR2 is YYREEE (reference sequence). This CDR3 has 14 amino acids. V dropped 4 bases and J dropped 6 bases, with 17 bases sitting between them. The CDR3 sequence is CASSEQGSGGEQYF. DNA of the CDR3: TGTGCCAGCAGCGAACAGGGTTCTGGGGGCGAGCAGTACTTC.

CDR3 DNA sequence: TGCGCCAGCAGCTTGGCGGCCACTAGCGGGGGAGTATACAATGAGCAGTTCTTC. Translation gives CASSLAATSGGVYNEQFF. The rearrangement links TRBV5-1 to TRBJ2-1; TRBD2 aligns across 11 bases. The CDR3 spans 18 residues. The germline V gene encodes CDR1 SGHRS and CDR2 YFSETQ. With 0 bases clipped from V and 4 bases from J, the junction kept 9 bases outside the gene matches.

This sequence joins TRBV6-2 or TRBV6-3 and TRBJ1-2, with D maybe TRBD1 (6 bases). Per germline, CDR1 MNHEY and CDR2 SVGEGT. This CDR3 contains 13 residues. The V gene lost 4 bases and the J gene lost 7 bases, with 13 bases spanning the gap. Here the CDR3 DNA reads TGTGCCAGCAGTTCCCAACAGGGCTCTGGCTACACCTTC. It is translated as CASSSQQGSGYTF.

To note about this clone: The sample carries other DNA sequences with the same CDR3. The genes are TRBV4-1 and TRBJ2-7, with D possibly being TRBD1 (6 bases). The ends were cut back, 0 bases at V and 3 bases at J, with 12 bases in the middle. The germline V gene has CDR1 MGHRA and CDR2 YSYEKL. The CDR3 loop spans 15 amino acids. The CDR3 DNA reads TGCGCCAGCAGCCAAGACCCCGGACAGTACTACGAGCAGTACTTC. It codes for CASSQDPGQYYEQYF.

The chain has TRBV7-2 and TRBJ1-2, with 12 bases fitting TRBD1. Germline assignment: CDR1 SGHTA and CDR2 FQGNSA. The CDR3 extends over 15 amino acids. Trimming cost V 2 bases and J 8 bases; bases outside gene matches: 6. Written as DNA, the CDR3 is TGTGCCAGCAGCTTAACGGGACAGGGGGCTACAGGCTACACCTTC. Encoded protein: CASSLTGQGATGYTF. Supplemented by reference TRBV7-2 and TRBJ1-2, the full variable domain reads GAGVSQSPSNKVTEKGKDVELRCDPISGHTALYWYRQSLGQGLEFLIYFQGNSAPDKSGLPSDRFSAERTGGSVSTLTIQRTQQEDSAVYLCASSLTGQGATGYTFGSGTRLTVV.

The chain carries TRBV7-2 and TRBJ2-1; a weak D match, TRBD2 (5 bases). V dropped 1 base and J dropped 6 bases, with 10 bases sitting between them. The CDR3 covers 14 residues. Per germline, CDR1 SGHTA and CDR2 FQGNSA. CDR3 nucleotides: TGTGCCAGCAGCTTAGGGGGAGTAGGCAATGAGCAGTTCTTC. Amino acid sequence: CASSLGGVGNEQFF.